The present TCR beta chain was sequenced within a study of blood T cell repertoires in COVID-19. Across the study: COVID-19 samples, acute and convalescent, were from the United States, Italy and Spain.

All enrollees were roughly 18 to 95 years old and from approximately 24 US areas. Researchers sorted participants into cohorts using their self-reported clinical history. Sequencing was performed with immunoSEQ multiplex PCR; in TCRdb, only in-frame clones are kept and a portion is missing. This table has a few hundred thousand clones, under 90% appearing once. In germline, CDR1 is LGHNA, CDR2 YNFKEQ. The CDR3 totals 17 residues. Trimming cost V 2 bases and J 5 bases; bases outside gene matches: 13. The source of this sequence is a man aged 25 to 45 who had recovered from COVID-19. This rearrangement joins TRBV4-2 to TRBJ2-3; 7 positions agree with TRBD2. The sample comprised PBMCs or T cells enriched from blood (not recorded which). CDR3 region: CASSQFGASGNVDTQYF. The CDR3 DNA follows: TGTGCCAGCAGCCAATTCGGGGCGAGCGGGAATGTAGATACGCAGTATTTT.